The 30 T cell receptor beta chains in this list originate from one sample, sequenced in a study of T-cell reconstitution after alpha-beta-depleted transplantation in children (dated by TCRdb to between 2015 and 2016). The library was prepared using PCR. The data were produced on an Illumina HiSeq 2500. To normalize quantification of the TCRbeta repertoire, the TCR libraries were built with molecular barcoding that relied on unique molecular identifiers. The raw public reads went through TCRdb reprocessing: fastp at Q25, MiXCR clone calling, in-frame beta chains kept. A single entry per CDR3 protein holds the most common genes and DNA from its merged rows. In this sample the table shows fewer than 400,000 distinct CDR3 sequences, just over 20% of which occur a single time. Of the sample, 3% to 4% is held by the ten largest clones. The sample in question was PBMCs from the stem cell graft donor, obtained from the stem cell graft. Source of these receptors: a human donor who donated a stem cell graft to a child with acute myeloid leukemia.

This sequence joins TRBV9 and TRBJ2-7; TRBD1 matches at 7 bases. Germline CDR1 SGDLS, CDR2 YYNGEE. The CDR3 covers 13 residues. V lost 3 bases to trimming and J lost 3 bases; unmatched junction nucleotides: 3. The CDR3 sequence: CASSADRDYEQYF. DNA for the CDR3: TGTGCCAGCAGCGCCGACAGGGACTACGAGCAGTACTTC.

The chain has TRBV15 and TRBJ2-7; TRBD1 matches at 8 bases. With V trimmed by 5 bases and J by 7 bases, 4 bases remained unmatched. There are 12 residues in the CDR3. The germline V gene encodes CDR1 LNHNV and CDR2 YYDKDF (reference sequence). The CDR3 is CATSQGANEQYF. The CDR3 coding sequence is TGTGCCACCAGCCAGGGGGCGAATGAGCAGTACTTC.

This chain uses TRBV20-1 with TRBJ2-5; D is unclear. There are 13 residues in the CDR3. CDR1 and CDR2 (germline): DFQATT, SNEGSKA (reference sequence). The V and J ends lost 1 base and 2 bases respectively, with 8 bases between them. The CDR3 coding sequence is TGCAGTGCTAGAGGGCACCCGCAAGAGACCCAGTACTTC. This sequence encodes CSARGHPQETQYF.

The CDR3 DNA reads TGCAGCGAGACCTCCAGGTCGAACACTGAAGCTTTCTTT. Protein product: CSETSRSNTEAFF. The chain has TRBV29-1 and TRBJ1-1, with D hard to call. Trimming took 7 bases from V and 1 from J, leaving 13 bases between them. From germline, CDR1 is SQVTM and CDR2 ANQGSEA. The CDR3 consists of 13 residues.

This clonotype has just a few counts. The chain is built from TRBV28 and TRBJ2-3; TRBD1 might be the D (6 bases). The germline V gene has CDR1 MDHEN and CDR2 SYDVKM. V dropped 4 bases and J dropped 10 bases, with 18 bases sitting between them. CDR3 length equals 14 residues. In DNA, the CDR3 is TGTGCCAGCAGTTACAGGGTCCTCGGGGTGGCGCAGTATTTT. Protein product: CASSYRVLGVAQYF.

This chain uses TRBV20-1 with TRBJ2-5, with D perhaps TRBD2 (6 bases). Germline CDR1 reads DFQATT; CDR2 reads SNEGSKA (reference sequence). The CDR3 contains 12 residues. Trimming stripped 5 bases from V and 5 bases from J, with 12 bases between. The CDR3 DNA reads as TGCAGTGCTCACGGAGGGCTGGAGACCCAGTACTTC. This codes for CSAHGGLETQYF.

V is TRBV29-1 and J is TRBJ2-3; D could derive from TRBD1 or TRBD2 (6 bases each). V was cut by 7 bases and J by 5 bases, with 19 bases left in between. The germline V gene encodes CDR1 SQVTM and CDR2 ANQGSEA. The CDR3 is made up of 14 amino acids. CDR3 nucleotide sequence: TGCAGCGGGGGGGCGGGACCGGAGGAAGATACGCAGTATTTT. Translation: CSGGAGPEEDTQYF.

This clonotype was counted at least ten times. V is TRBV27 and J is TRBJ1-2; D is possibly TRBD1 (5 bases). This CDR3 spans 14 amino acids. Germline V CDR1 and CDR2: MNHEY, SMNVEV (reference sequence). With 6 bases removed from V and 4 bases from J, the gap between germline ends came to 15 bases. The CDR3 region is CASRGTGWTYGYTF. The CDR3 DNA reads TGTGCCAGCAGGGGTACAGGATGGACCTATGGCTACACCTTC.

This clonotype was seen only a few times. The gene calls are TRBV20-1 and TRBJ2-1, with TRBD2 matching 9 bases. The V and J ends lost 5 bases and 1 base, in that order; junction bases with no gene match: 3. Germline CDR1 is DFQATT and CDR2 is SNEGSKA (reference sequence). CDR3 length: 14 amino acids. The CDR3 here is CSAVGLASYNEQFF. The CDR3 coding sequence is TGCAGTGCTGTCGGACTAGCGTCCTACAATGAGCAGTTCTTC.

The chain combines TRBV7-2 with TRBJ2-7; no firm D call. The CDR3 runs 13 residues. V gave up 6 bases and J gave up 2 bases, with 11 bases separating them. Germline-derived CDR1 and CDR2 are SGHTA and FQGNSA. The CDR3 DNA reads TGTGCCAGCAGTTACTTTCTCACCTACGAGCAGTACTTC. Protein sequence: CASSYFLTYEQYF.

This chain connects TRBV20-1 to TRBJ2-5; D uncertain. Germline CDR1 DFQATT, CDR2 SNEGSKA (reference sequence). CDR3 length equals 10 residues. V was cut by 0 bases and J by 5 bases, with 1 base left in between. CDR3 loop: CSARDETQYF. CDR3 in DNA: TGCAGTGCTAGAGATGAGACCCAGTACTTC.

This clonotype has more than one count but fewer than ten. The rearrangement links TRBV20-1 to TRBJ2-5; TRBD2 matches at 7 bases. The ends lost 6 bases at V and 2 bases at J; junction bases unmatched: 12. CDR1 is DFQATT and CDR2 is SNEGSKA in the germline V gene (reference sequence). This CDR3 has 15 amino acids. The CDR3 loop reads CSARAASGPQETQYF. The DNA of the CDR3 is TGCAGTGCCCGGGCGGCTAGCGGACCGCAAGAGACCCAGTACTTC.

The chain has TRBV24-1 and TRBJ1-1; TRBD1 might be the D (6 bases). Germline V gene lookup returns CDR1 KGHDR and CDR2 SFDVKD. This CDR3 is 16 amino acids long. V lost 4 bases, J lost 4 bases, and 18 bases lay in between. CDR3 loop: CATSDPSGASGTEAFF. For the CDR3, the DNA is TGTGCCACCAGTGACCCCTCGGGGGCATCGGGCACTGAAGCTTTCTTT.

This clonotype was seen only a few times. The genes are TRBV29-1 and TRBJ2-7; a possible D gene is TRBD2 (6 bases). V was shortened by 4 bases and J by 5 bases, with 18 bases between the two germline ends. Per germline, CDR1 SQVTM and CDR2 ANQGSEA. This CDR3 is 14 amino acids long. CDR3 protein: CSVGLHTGVNEQYF. The CDR3 DNA is TGCAGCGTTGGTCTCCACACGGGGGTCAACGAGCAGTACTTC.

The chain uses TRBV7-3 and TRBJ2-1, with TRBD2 matching 12 bases. J gave up 7 bases and V 5 bases, and 18 bases lay outside the gene matches. Germline V CDR1 and CDR2: SGHTA, FQGTGA. The CDR3 sequence is 19 residues long. DNA for the CDR3: TGTGCCAGCAGCCTCCTACCGGGACTAGCGGGTACTTCGTTGAATGAGCAGTTCTTC. It codes for CASSLLPGLAGTSLNEQFF.

The V and J genes are TRBV12-3 or TRBV12-4 and TRBJ2-1; D unresolved. This CDR3 is built from 14 residues. Trimming took 1 base from V and 8 from J, leaving 12 bases between them. The CDR3, as DNA: TGTGCCAGCAGTTTAGGTGCGATGGTCGATGAGCAGTTCTTC. This codes for CASSLGAMVDEQFF.

This chain joins TRBV29-1 and TRBJ2-7, with D possibly TRBD2 on 6 matching bases. Trimming removed 6 bases from V and 3 bases from J, with 18 bases in between. Germline V gives CDR1 SQVTM, CDR2 ANQGSEA. The CDR3 has 14 amino acids. CDR3 amino acids: CSVNLGTASYEQYF. As DNA, the CDR3 is TGCAGCGTCAACCTGGGGACTGCGAGCTACGAGCAGTACTTC.

This clonotype was seen at least ten times. CDR3 sequence (DNA): TGCAGCGTAGGAGGGGAGCTGAACACTGAAGCTTTCTTT. Translating it yields CSVGGELNTEAFF. The rearrangement uses TRBV29-1 and TRBJ1-1, with D perhaps TRBD1 (5 bases). V lost 6 bases and J lost 0, with 11 bases in between. This CDR3 has 13 residues. Germline V gene data show CDR1 as SQVTM and CDR2 as ANQGSEA.

This clonotype was seen at least ten times. CDR3 in DNA: TGTGCCAGCAGCCAAGATTGGGGGAGGGACACCGGGGAGCTGTTTTTT. Translated: CASSQDWGRDTGELFF. J is TRBJ2-2 and V is TRBV4-2, with 7 bases identical to TRBD2. Per the germline V gene, CDR1 is LGHNA and CDR2 is YNFKEQ. V gave up 0 bases and J gave up 3 bases; unmatched junction bases: 4. The CDR3 length is 16 residues.

This clonotype was picked up a small number of times. V and J are TRBV2 and TRBJ2-1; the match to TRBD2 covers 13 bases. Germline V gives CDR1 SNHLY, CDR2 FYNNEI. The CDR3 is made up of 20 amino acids. After removal of 5 bases from V and 0 bases from J, the junction contained 13 bases not matched to a gene. CDR3 nucleotide sequence: TGTGCCAGCAGTCGACGACTAGCGGGAGGAGTAAAGGGCTCCTACAATGAGCAGTTCTTC. Protein product: CASSRRLAGGVKGSYNEQFF.

The CDR3: CASSLLTGVNGELFF. CDR3 sequence (DNA): TGTGCCAGCAGTTTGCTGACAGGGGTAAACGGGGAGCTGTTTTTT. V usage is TRBV12-3 or TRBV12-4 and J usage is TRBJ2-2; 8 nucleotides line up with TRBD1. The V and J ends lost 3 bases and 7 bases, in that order; junction bases with no gene match: 7. The CDR3 covers 15 residues.

This clonotype turned up a few times. The V call is TRBV29-1, the J call TRBJ2-7; the match to TRBD2 covers 8 bases. This CDR3 has 14 residues. Germline V CDR1 and CDR2: SQVTM, ANQGSEA. The CDR3 nucleotides read TGCAGGGGGACGCCGGGAGGGAACTCCTACGAGCAGTACTTC. This translates into CRGTPGGNSYEQYF.

This clonotype was recorded a few times. J is TRBJ2-3 and V is TRBV2; unclear D gene. The length of the CDR3 is 14 residues. V was trimmed by 6 bases and J by 2 bases, leaving 12 bases between them. Germline assignment: CDR1 SNHLY and CDR2 FYNNEI. The CDR3 DNA sequence: TGTGCCAGCAGCCGTACACAATACACAGATACGCAGTATTTT. This gives the protein CASSRTQYTDTQYF.

This clonotype was seen a handful of times. The chain uses TRBV27 and TRBJ2-1; the match to TRBD1 covers 9 bases. Trimming at V came to 3 bases and at J to 4 bases, leaving 4 bases not matched to a gene. The CDR3 runs to 15 residues. Germline assignment: CDR1 MNHEY and CDR2 SMNVEV (reference sequence). CDR3 region: CASSFTGQGYNEQFF. In DNA form, the CDR3 reads TGTGCCAGCAGTTTTACGGGACAGGGATACAATGAGCAGTTCTTC.

This clonotype was seen ten or more times. CDR3 nucleotides: TGCAGCGTTACCCCATCCCAGGGGGAGCAGTACTTC. Translation: CSVTPSQGEQYF. The chain links TRBV29-1 to TRBJ2-7, with D maybe TRBD1 (6 bases). V was clipped by 5 bases and J by 7 bases, with 15 bases between them. Germline V gives CDR1 SQVTM, CDR2 ANQGSEA. CDR3 length equals 12 residues.

This chain joins TRBV6-2 or TRBV6-3 and TRBJ2-7; D is unresolved. Germline V gene data show CDR1 as MNHEY and CDR2 as SVGEGT. Trimming removed 2 bases at V and 0 bases at J, with 11 bases between. This CDR3 region has 15 residues. The CDR3 spells CASSYAAKASYEQYF. The CDR3, as DNA: TGTGCCAGCAGTTACGCGGCTAAAGCCTCCTACGAGCAGTACTTC.

This sequence joins TRBV5-6 and TRBJ2-5; 10 bases match TRBD2. The length of the CDR3 is 13 residues. The V gene end was trimmed by 5 bases and the J gene end by 7 bases; junction bases not matched to a gene: 5. Per germline, CDR1 SGHDT and CDR2 YYEEEE. The CDR3 bases are TGTGCCAGCAGTCTAGCGGGAGTCGGGACCCAGTACTTC. Encoded protein: CASSLAGVGTQYF.

This clonotype was observed at least ten times. This chain joins TRBV5-1 and TRBJ1-3; D is possibly TRBD1 (5 bases). Trimming shortened V by 1 base and J by 3 bases, and 8 bases separated the two germline ends. This CDR3 spans 14 amino acids. The germline V gene encodes CDR1 SGHRS and CDR2 YFSETQ. Here the CDR3 DNA reads TGCGCCAGCAGCTTGCGGGGACTTGGAAACACCATATATTTT. As protein: CASSLRGLGNTIYF. Full variable domain (outside the CDR3, taken from reference TRBV5-1 and TRBJ1-3): KAGVTQTPRYLIKTRGQQVTLSCSPISGHRSVSWYQQTPGQGLQFLFEYFSETQRNKGNFPGRFSGRQFSNSRSEMNVSTLELGDSALYLCASSLRGLGNTIYFGEGSWLTVV.

The sample holds a few counts of this clonotype. This chain uses TRBV29-1 with TRBJ2-1; D ambiguous. Germline V gene lookup returns CDR1 SQVTM and CDR2 ANQGSEA. V lost 1 base and J lost 1, with 14 bases in between. CDR3 length: 16 amino acids. CDR3 loop: CSVEGALIGSYNEQFF. The CDR3 coding sequence is TGCAGCGTTGAAGGGGCCCTCATAGGTTCCTACAATGAGCAGTTCTTC.

This clonotype was seen a few times. V and J are TRBV12-3 or TRBV12-4 and TRBJ2-7; TRBD1 aligns across 7 bases. The CDR3 runs to 15 residues. V shed 8 bases, J shed 4 bases, and the junction held 14 bases outside the gene matches. In DNA, the CDR3 is TGTGCCAGCTCCACCGGAAACAGGGGACCTTACGAGCAGTACTTC. It yields the protein CASSTGNRGPYEQYF.